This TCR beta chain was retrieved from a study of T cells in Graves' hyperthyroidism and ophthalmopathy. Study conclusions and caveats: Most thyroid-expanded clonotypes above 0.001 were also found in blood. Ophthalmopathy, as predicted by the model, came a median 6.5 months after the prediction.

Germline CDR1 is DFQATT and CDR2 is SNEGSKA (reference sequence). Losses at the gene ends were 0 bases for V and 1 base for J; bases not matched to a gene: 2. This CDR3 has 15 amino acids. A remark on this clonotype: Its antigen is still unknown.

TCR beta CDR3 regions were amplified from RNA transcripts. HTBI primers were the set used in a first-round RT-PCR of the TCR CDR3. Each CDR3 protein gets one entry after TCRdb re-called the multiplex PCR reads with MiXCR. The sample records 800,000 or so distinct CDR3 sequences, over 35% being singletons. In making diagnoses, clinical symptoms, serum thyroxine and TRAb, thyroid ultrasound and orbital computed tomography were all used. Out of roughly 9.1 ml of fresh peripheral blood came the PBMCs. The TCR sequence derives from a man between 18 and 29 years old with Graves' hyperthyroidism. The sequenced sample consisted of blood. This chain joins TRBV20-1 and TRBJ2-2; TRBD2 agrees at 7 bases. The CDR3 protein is CSAREAGVNTGELFF. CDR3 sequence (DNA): TGCAGTGCTAGAGAGGCGGGAGTGAACACCGGGGAGCTGTTTTTT.